These T cell receptor beta chains were read from a single sample in a study of blood T cell repertoires in COVID-19. Repertoires were generated with immunoSEQ multiplex PCR, while TCRdb's copy carries only in-frame clones and drops some. Counted here are roughly 230,000 clones, over 75% occurring once; the ten biggest clones make up about 8%. Input material: peripheral blood. These receptors all come from a woman of 80 years or more with acute or convalescent COVID-19. CDR3s include the opening cysteine and the closing phenylalanine or tryptophan. The D gene is left open where the match is weak. Rows give clone size only sometimes, using once, few, many, or a class for an expanded clone.

J: TRBJ2-3
size: once
D: .
V: TRBV9
CDR3: CASSVLSGTDTQYF
DNA: TGTGCCAGCAGCGTTCTAAGCGGGACAGATACGCAGTATTTT

J: TRBJ1-6
size: .
D: .
V: TRBV2
CDR3: CASSVSGGELNSPLHF
DNA: TGTGCCAGCAGTGTATCTGGGGGCGAATTGAATTCACCCCTCCACTTT

J: TRBJ2-1
size: .
D: TRBD2
V: TRBV4-1
CDR3: CASSQDLRDYLFYNEQFF
DNA: TGCGCCAGCAGCCAAGATTTGCGGGACTACCTATTCTACAATGAGCAGTTCTTC

J: TRBJ2-3
size: .
D: .
V: TRBV5-1
CDR3: CASSLARDTDTQYF
DNA: TGCGCCAGCAGCTTGGCCCGAGACACAGATACGCAGTATTTT

J: TRBJ1-1
size: .
D: TRBD1
V: TRBV5-6
CDR3: CASSLVDRGAFF
DNA: TGTGCCAGCAGCTTGGTGGACAGGGGAGCTTTCTTT

J: TRBJ2-3
size: .
D: .
V: TRBV7-8
CDR3: CASSLVDSYTQYF
DNA: TGTGCCAGCAGCTTAGTCGACAGCTATACGCAGTATTTT

J: TRBJ1-1
size: .
D: .
V: TRBV6-5
CDR3: CASSHRENTEAFF
DNA: TGTGCCAGCAGCCACAGGGAGAACACTGAAGCTTTCTTT

J: TRBJ2-3
size: .
D: TRBD2
V: TRBV12-5
CDR3: CASGLPAGDTQYF
DNA: TGTGCTAGTGGTTTGCCAGCGGGGGATACGCAGTATTTT

J: TRBJ2-7
size: .
D: TRBD2
V: TRBV3-1/TRBV3-2
CDR3: CASSQAIWGGYEQYF
DNA: TGTGCCAGCAGCCAAGCGATTTGGGGGGGGTACGAGCAGTACTTC

J: TRBJ2-1
size: .
D: .
V: TRBV29-1
CDR3: CSSRVGHEQFF
DNA: TGCAGCTCCAGGGTGGGGCATGAGCAGTTCTTC

J: TRBJ2-5
size: .
D: .
V: TRBV5-1
CDR3: CASSLGGAGSQETQYF
DNA: TGCGCCAGCAGCTTGGGTGGGGCGGGGAGCCAAGAGACCCAGTACTTC

J: TRBJ2-3
size: .
D: .
V: TRBV7-2
CDR3: CASSRLQGPDTQYF
DNA: TGTGCCAGCAGCCGGCTACAGGGTCCAGATACGCAGTATTTT

J: TRBJ1-6
size: .
D: .
V: TRBV4-1
CDR3: CASSQDEAGFSPLHF
DNA: TGCGCCAGCAGCCAAGATGAGGCCGGGTTTTCACCCCTCCACTTT

J: TRBJ1-3
size: few
D: TRBD1
V: TRBV19
CDR3: CASSIGQGSSGNTIYF
DNA: TGTGCCAGTAGTATTGGACAGGGGTCATCTGGAAACACCATATATTTT

J: TRBJ2-1
size: .
D: .
V: TRBV5-1
CDR3: CASSLAARVNEQFF
DNA: TGCGCCAGCAGCTTGGCAGCCAGGGTCAATGAGCAGTTCTTC

J: TRBJ1-5
size: .
D: .
V: TRBV2
CDR3: CASSPPGGGNQPQHF
DNA: TGTGCCAGCAGTCCTCCGGGGGGAGGCAATCAGCCCCAGCATTTT